This passage covers 25 T cell receptor beta chains from one sample sequenced in a study of blood T cells in healthy people across ages. Then a second PCR, running roughly 7 to 11 cycles, was carried out with a sample-barcoded 5' primer and a J-beta primer mix. TCRdb recomputed calls from the 5' RACE reads with MiXCR, one row per CDR3 protein. The sample consists of about 930,000 distinct CDR3 sequences, approximately 32% of them appearing once. The same sample was also studied in work on T cells of mothers and their children.

Sequenced input: blood. These receptors were collected from a woman between 40 and 50 years old in good health.

A remark on this clonotype: One end of the junction fails to match germline, which may point to a read error. The chain recombines TRBV14 with TRBJ2-7; TRBD1 might be the D (6 bases). The V gene's germline CDR1 is SGHDN and CDR2 FVKESK. The CDR3 covers 15 residues. This CDR3 is CASSQDPGHSCEQYF. The CDR3 nucleotides are TGTGCCAGCAGCCAAGATCCGGGACACTCCTGCGAGCAGTACTTC.

This clonotype was found many times. This chain links TRBV28 with TRBJ1-5, with D uncertain. The CDR3 spans 14 residues. Between the trimmed V and J ends, which lost 2 bases and 4 bases, there was a span of 9 bases. The germline CDR1 and CDR2 sequences are MDHEN and SYDVKM. The CDR3, as DNA: TGTGCCAGCAGTTTACGTCGGTCGAATCAGCCCCAGCATTTT. Translating it yields CASSLRRSNQPQHF.

This clonotype was seen more than once but under ten times. The DNA of the CDR3 is TGTGCCAGCAGTTTCACCTTCGCGGGGCTTGAGACCCAGTACTTC. Translation gives CASSFTFAGLETQYF. The rearrangement uses TRBV28 and TRBJ2-5; D is possibly TRBD2 (6 bases). Germline V gene sequence: CDR1 MDHEN, CDR2 SYDVKM. CDR3 length: 15 residues. The V and J ends lost 3 bases and 5 bases respectively, with 16 bases between them.

Ten or more counts support this clonotype. The chain employs TRBV27 and TRBJ2-1, with a possible D match to TRBD2 (6 bases). Germline values: CDR1 MNHEY, CDR2 SMNVEV (reference sequence). CDR3 length: 14 residues. V was trimmed by 2 bases and J by 5 bases, leaving 10 bases between them. The CDR3 nucleotides read TGTGCCAGCAGTTTACTAGCGAGCAACAATGAGCAGTTCTTC. Amino acids: CASSLLASNNEQFF.

Note on this clonotype: A much larger clonotype is one base distant, so this may be a read error. This chain joins TRBV29-1 and TRBJ2-1; tentatively, D is TRBD1 or TRBD2 (6 bases each). CDR3 length: 14 amino acids. Germline assignment: CDR1 SQVTM and CDR2 ANQGSEA. Trimming took off 4 bases at V and 10 bases at J, with 20 bases between the two ends. CDR3: CSVVRGTPSYEQFF. DNA of the CDR3: TGCAGCGTTGTTCGGGGGACACCCAGTTACGAGCAGTTCTTC.

The V call is TRBV12-3 or TRBV12-4, the J call TRBJ2-1; D may correspond to TRBD1 or TRBD2 (5 bases each). There are 14 residues in the CDR3. Trimming pared 6 bases from V and 10 bases from J, leaving 19 bases between. The chain's CDR3 is CASRFRPGPREQFF. DNA for the CDR3: TGTGCCAGCAGATTTCGTCCGGGACCGAGAGAGCAGTTCTTC.

Ten or more counts support this clonotype. This CDR3 reads CSVDRGNYGYTF. The CDR3 region has the DNA TGCAGCGTTGACCGAGGAAACTATGGCTACACCTTC. The chain has TRBV29-1 and TRBJ1-2, with D unclear. Trimming removed 3 bases at V and 2 bases at J, with 7 bases between. The CDR3 is 12 residues long. Germline V lookup: CDR1 SQVTM, CDR2 ANQGSEA.

This clonotype showed up just a few times. The chain combines TRBV7-2 with TRBJ1-1, with D unclear. Trimming cost V 6 bases and J 1 base, with 12 bases left between them. Germline-derived CDR1 and CDR2 are SGHTA and FQGNSA. The CDR3 is 14 residues long. CDR3 in DNA: TGTGCCAGCAGACCCGGGATCCAGAACACTGAAGCTTTCTTT. This translates into CASRPGIQNTEAFF. Based on the CDR3 plus reference TRBV7-2 and TRBJ1-1, the full variable domain is GAGVSQSPSNKVTEKGKDVELRCDPISGHTALYWYRQSLGQGLEFLIYFQGNSAPDKSGLPSDRFSAERTGGSVSTLTIQRTQQEDSAVYLCASRPGIQNTEAFFGQGTRLTVV.

This clonotype was detected many times. CDR3 nucleotides: TGCAGTGCTCGTCGGACAGGACCGAACACTGAAGCTTTCTTT. The encoded protein is CSARRTGPNTEAFF. V is TRBV20-1 and J is TRBJ1-1; TRBD1 matches at 7 bases. The CDR3 runs 14 residues. With V trimmed by 5 bases and J by 1 base, 7 bases remained unmatched. Per the germline V gene, CDR1 is DFQATT and CDR2 is SNEGSKA (reference sequence).

CDR3 in amino acids: CSARRQWSEAFF. CDR3 sequence (DNA): TGCAGTGCTAGACGTCAGTGGTCTGAAGCTTTCTTT. The V call is TRBV20-1, the J call TRBJ1-1, with unresolved D. The V end was cut by 2 bases, the J end by 6 bases, with 10 bases between. The CDR3 is 12 residues long. Germline V gives CDR1 DFQATT, CDR2 SNEGSKA (reference sequence).

As regards this clonotype: A much bigger clone sits one base away, suggesting this may be a read error. This chain uses TRBV28 with TRBJ2-5; 8 bases are a match to TRBD1. The CDR3 runs to 13 residues. Unmatched junction bases numbered 8, after V lost 3 bases and J lost 11 bases. CDR1 and CDR2 (germline): MDHEN, SYDVKM. The CDR3 sequence is CASSFRGRYKQYF. The CDR3 nucleotides read TGTGCCAGCAGTTTCAGGGGGCGGTACAAGCAGTACTTC.

About this clonotype: This may stem from a read error, because a much larger clone lies one nucleotide away. The V call is TRBV28, the J call TRBJ2-3; 7 bases map to TRBD2. The CDR3 runs to 13 residues. CDR1 and CDR2 (germline): MDHEN, SYDVKM. The CDR3 sequence: CTTWTRWTDTQYF. The CDR3 nucleotides read TGTACCACTTGGACTAGATGGACAGATACGCAGTATTTT.

This clonotype was recorded many times. The rearrangement joins TRBV27 to TRBJ2-3; D perhaps matches TRBD2 (7 bases). CDR3 length equals 14 residues. Germline loops: CDR1 MNHEY, CDR2 SMNVEV (reference sequence). Trimming stripped 3 bases from V and 2 bases from J, with 9 bases between. The CDR3 region is CASSLGGPTDTQYF. Written as DNA, the CDR3 is TGTGCCAGCAGTTTGGGGGGGCCCACAGATACGCAGTATTTT.

This clonotype showed up many times. The chain employs TRBV29-1 and TRBJ2-7, with TRBD2 as a possible D gene (5 bases). V dropped 3 bases and J dropped 0 bases, with 9 bases sitting between them. CDR1 and CDR2 (germline): SQVTM, ANQGSEA. The CDR3 totals 13 residues. CDR3 coding DNA: TGCAGCGTTGAGGTAGCGAGCTCCTACGAGCAGTACTTC. Its translation is CSVEVASSYEQYF.

Many counts were recorded for this clonotype. In nucleotides, the CDR3 is TGTGCCAGCAGTAACCAGATCTCCTACGAGCAGTACTTC. Its protein is CASSNQISYEQYF. The V and J genes are TRBV27 and TRBJ2-7; D not certain. The V and J ends lost 5 bases and 0 bases respectively, with 8 bases between them. The germline CDR1 and CDR2 sequences are MNHEY and SMNVEV (reference sequence). The CDR3 sequence is 13 residues long.

The rearrangement uses TRBV7-2 and TRBJ1-1; the D is unclear. Trimming stripped 1 base from V and 9 bases from J, with 6 bases between. The germline gives CDR1 SGHTA, CDR2 FQGNSA. This CDR3 is built from 11 residues. In DNA, the CDR3 is TGTGCCAGCAGCTTAGGAAACAAAGCTTTCTTT. Protein: CASSLGNKAFF.

The chain combines TRBV30 with TRBJ2-6; D gene ambiguous. Germline V lookup: CDR1 GTSNPN, CDR2 SVGIG (reference sequence). Trimming removed 0 bases at V and 4 bases at J, with 7 bases between. This CDR3 contains 14 residues. The CDR3 DNA follows: TGTGCCTGGAGTGTTGGGTCCGGGGCCAACGTCCTGACTTTC. The encoded protein is CAWSVGSGANVLTF.

In this sample, this clonotype turned up a few times. This chain joins TRBV9 and TRBJ2-5, with D possibly being TRBD2 (6 bases). This CDR3 comprises 14 residues. CDR1 SGDLS and CDR2 YYNGEE come from the germline V gene. V was pared by 2 bases and J by 1 base, with 9 bases between. CDR3 coding DNA: TGTGCCAGCAGCGTCCGGGGGAGCCAAGAGACCCAGTACTTC. Translating gives CASSVRGSQETQYF.

This clonotype was counted only a few times. This chain connects TRBV5-1 to TRBJ2-6, with 7 bases identical to TRBD1. There are 20 residues in the CDR3. V trimming: 4 bases; J trimming: 0 bases; junction bases outside the gene matches: 16. The germline V gene has CDR1 SGHRS and CDR2 YFSETQ. CDR3 DNA: TGCGCCAGCAGCGCTGTCCCGGGACAGATTTTGAGCTCTGGGGCCAACGTCCTGACTTTC. Translated, it gives CASSAVPGQILSSGANVLTF.

This chain connects TRBV6-2 or TRBV6-3 to TRBJ2-7; no definite D call. The germline gives CDR1 MNHEY, CDR2 SVGEGT. This CDR3 has 14 amino acids. V lost 5 bases to trimming and J lost 7 bases, with 18 bases between them. This chain's CDR3 is CASSGSVGSEEQYF. DNA for the CDR3: TGTGCCAGCAGTGGTTCGGTGGGTAGTGAGGAGCAGTACTTC.

This clonotype was counted only a few times. This chain uses TRBV9 with TRBJ2-7, with 9 positions matching TRBD1. The CDR3 runs to 15 residues. The junction had 6 bases not matched to a gene; V was cut back by 0 bases and J by 5 bases. Germline loops: CDR1 SGDLS, CDR2 YYNGEE. The CDR3 DNA follows: TGTGCCAGCAGCGTAGAGGGGACAGGGAATAACGAGCAGTACTTC. It codes for CASSVEGTGNNEQYF.

The V gene is TRBV4-1, the J gene TRBJ2-1; D is ambiguous. The CDR3 contains 13 residues. V lost 2 bases, J lost 10 bases, and 12 bases lay in between. Germline V gene sequence: CDR1 MGHRA, CDR2 YSYEKL. The CDR3 reads CASSQTSSYEQFF. CDR3 bases: TGCGCCAGCAGCCAAACAAGCTCCTACGAGCAGTTCTTC.

This clonotype was seen once. This chain links TRBV7-2 with TRBJ2-7; 9 positions agree with TRBD2. J gave up 7 bases and V 5 bases, and 12 bases lay outside the gene matches. The CDR3 extends over 15 amino acids. Looked up from germline, CDR1 is SGHTA and CDR2 is FQGNSA. The CDR3 nucleotides are TGTGCCAGCAGCCCGAGCGGGGGGCAAAGGAATGAGCAGTACTTC. Amino acid sequence: CASSPSGGQRNEQYF.

This chain uses TRBV5-1 with TRBJ2-5; D is unclear. This CDR3 contains 14 residues. The V gene's germline CDR1 is SGHRS and CDR2 YFSETQ. The V and J ends lost 2 bases and 5 bases respectively, with 13 bases between them. The CDR3 protein is CASSLAPDVETQYF. CDR3 sequence (DNA): TGCGCCAGCAGCTTAGCTCCGGACGTGGAGACCCAGTACTTC.

The chain employs TRBV20-1 and TRBJ2-1; 14 bases are shared with TRBD2. The J call may be mistaken, given a closer DNA end match to TRBJ2-7. From germline, CDR1 is DFQATT and CDR2 SNEGSKA (reference sequence). This CDR3 comprises 19 residues. The CDR3 protein is CSARGTSGGPYSSYNEQYF. In DNA, the CDR3 is TGCAGTGCTAGAGGGACTAGCGGGGGGCCCTATAGCTCCTACAATGAGCAGTACTTC.